This TCR beta chain stems from a study of OX40 agonist ivuxolimab in advanced cancers. Overall study: Averaging roughly 60 years in age, with a range of roughly 20 to 80, the cohort was approximately 84% male. The study, taken as a whole, reports: Within 6 weeks, CD4+ and CD8+ blood T cells expanded clonally at 0.1 to 3.0 mg/kg. Relative to CD4+ cells, CD8+ T cells on average had more expanded clones.

The CDR3 runs to 11 residues. Germline V lookup: CDR1 SGHNT, CDR2 YYREEE (reference sequence). The ends were cut back, 2 bases at V and 9 bases at J, with 5 bases in the middle. Worth noting for this clone: Its specificity is not known.

Only in-frame clones appear in the TCRdb table, and some are missing; sequencing was by immunoSEQ multiplex PCR. This table has about 16,000 clones, approximately 86% appearing once. This clonotype originated in an adult with an advanced solid tumor such as melanoma, head and neck, liver or kidney cancer. The sequencing used CD4+ or CD8+ T cells sorted from blood, collected in a trial of the OX40 agonist ivuxolimab. The rearrangement uses TRBV5-4 and TRBJ2-2, with D uncertain. The CDR3, as DNA: TGTGCCAGCAGCTTAAATCGGGAGCTGTTTTTT. It codes for CASSLNRELFF.